The 22 T cell receptor beta chains presented below share a single source sample, sequenced in a study of OX40 agonist ivuxolimab in advanced cancers. Assay used: immunoSEQ multiplex PCR; TCRdb lists only in-frame clones, some missing. Of about 77,000 clones listed, over 75% are singletons. The material was CD4+ or CD8+ T cells sorted from blood, obtained in a trial of the OX40 agonist ivuxolimab. Receptor source: an adult with an advanced solid tumor such as melanoma, head and neck, liver or kidney cancer.

The rearrangement uses TRBV27 and TRBJ2-1; D possibly corresponds to TRBD2 (11 bases). Germline loops: CDR1 MNHEY, CDR2 SMNVEV (reference sequence). With 5 bases removed from V and 6 bases from J, the gap between germline ends came to 26 bases. CDR3 length: 18 amino acids. CDR3 sequence reads: CASSTRTGGLAAINEQFF. In DNA, the CDR3 is TGTGCCAGCAGTACACGGACAGGGGGACTAGCGGCCATCAATGAGCAGTTCTTC.

This clone was counted a few times. The V and J genes are TRBV10-1 and TRBJ1-1; D gene unclear. The CDR3 extends over 13 amino acids. V lost 6 bases to trimming and J lost 1 base, with 9 bases between them. CDR1 is WNHNN and CDR2 is SYGVQD in the germline V gene (reference sequence). CDR3 sequence reads: CASRRTWNTEAFF. For the CDR3, the DNA is TGCGCCAGCAGAAGAACATGGAACACTGAAGCTTTCTTT.

Of note for this clone: The sample contains more than one DNA sequence encoding this CDR3. The chain links TRBV5-1 to TRBJ2-7; TRBD1 matches 7 bases. CDR3 size: 14 residues. V was clipped by 0 bases and J by 4 bases; unmatched bases: 4. The germline CDR1 and CDR2 sequences are SGHRS and YFSETQ. The CDR3 protein is CASSLARQGYEQYF. As DNA, the CDR3 is TGCGCCAGCAGCTTGGCTCGACAGGGTTACGAGCAGTACTTC.

V and J are TRBV27 and TRBJ1-6, with TRBD1 matching over 10 bases. This CDR3 comprises 17 residues. The V gene end was trimmed by 8 bases and the J gene end by 1 base; junction bases not matched to a gene: 8. Germline values: CDR1 MNHEY, CDR2 SMNVEV (reference sequence). CDR3 DNA sequence: TGTGCCAGCTCCTTTATGGGACAGGGGTCCTATAATTCACCCCTCCACTTT. Encoded protein: CASSFMGQGSYNSPLHF.

The gene calls are TRBV6-6 and TRBJ2-3; D not certain. V lost 4 bases, J lost 0 bases, and 2 bases lay in between. The CDR3 spans 12 residues. The germline V gene encodes CDR1 MNHNY and CDR2 SVGAGI (reference sequence). CDR3 loop: CASSFSTDTQYF. The CDR3 nucleotides read TGTGCCAGCAGTTTCAGCACAGATACGCAGTATTTT.

The chain is built from TRBV7-9 and TRBJ2-3; D gene unclear. The CDR3 contains 19 residues. Trimming shortened V by 5 bases and J by 4 bases, and 28 bases separated the two germline ends. The germline V gene has CDR1 SEHNR and CDR2 FQNEAQ (reference sequence). CDR3: CASSLKIVQPIPSSDTQYF. The CDR3 nucleotides read TGTGCCAGCAGCCTCAAGATTGTACAGCCGATCCCCTCGTCAGATACGCAGTATTTT.

The CDR3 region has the DNA TGTGCCAGCAGCTCGGACCGCCGGCGTGGGACCCAGTACTTC. This translates into CASSSDRRRGTQYF. This rearrangement joins TRBV7-6 to TRBJ2-5; no firm D call. This CDR3 comprises 14 residues. V was clipped by 4 bases and J by 7 bases, with 16 bases between them. CDR1 and CDR2 (germline): SGHVS, FNYEAQ.

The chain carries TRBV5-4 and TRBJ2-7, with D maybe TRBD1 (5 bases). Germline loops: CDR1 SGHNT, CDR2 YYREEE (reference sequence). Trimming left V 0 bases short and J 6 bases short, with 13 bases between. The CDR3 has 14 amino acids. The CDR3 here is CASSLGQGRFEQYF. The CDR3 DNA follows: TGTGCCAGCAGCTTGGGTCAGGGCAGGTTCGAGCAGTACTTC. Variable domain in full (rest from reference TRBV5-4 and TRBJ2-7): ETGVTQSPTHLIKTRGQQVTLRCSSQSGHNTVSWYQQALGQGPQFIFQYYREEENGRGNFPPRFSGLQFPNYSSELNVNALELDDSALYLCASSLGQGRFEQYFGPGTRLTVT.

The V gene is TRBV30, the J gene TRBJ1-2; no clear D. CDR1 is GTSNPN, CDR2 SVGIG, per germline (reference sequence). This CDR3 has 13 amino acids. V was pared by 4 bases and J by 6 bases, with 15 bases between. The CDR3 nucleotides read TGTGCCTGGACGCAAGATTTACGGGATGGCTACACCTTC. Its translation is CAWTQDLRDGYTF.

V and J are TRBV2 and TRBJ2-3; 11 nucleotides align to TRBD2. CDR3 length: 15 amino acids. Germline loops: CDR1 SNHLY, CDR2 FYNNEI. Trimming at V came to 3 bases and at J to 3 bases, leaving 2 bases not matched to a gene. The chain's CDR3 is CASSDRLAGTDTQYF. The CDR3 DNA reads TGTGCCAGCAGTGACCGACTAGCGGGAACAGATACGCAGTATTTT.

The chain joins TRBV30 to TRBJ1-1; D is unclear. CDR1 is GTSNPN, CDR2 SVGIG, per germline (reference sequence). The CDR3 has 13 amino acids. The V end lost 3 bases, the J end lost 4 bases, and 12 bases lay between the germline ends. The CDR3 protein is CAWRNSLSTEAFF. DNA for the CDR3: TGTGCCTGGAGAAACTCCTTAAGCACTGAAGCTTTCTTT.

This clone was detected once. CDR3 sequence reads: CASSLQANEKLFF. The CDR3 DNA follows: TGTGCCAGCAGTTTACAGGCTAATGAAAAACTGTTTTTT. The V and J genes are TRBV27 and TRBJ1-4; D not certain. Looked up from germline, CDR1 is MNHEY and CDR2 is SMNVEV (reference sequence). V dropped 2 bases and J dropped 3 bases, with 4 bases sitting between them. The CDR3 consists of 13 residues.

The rearrangement links TRBV10-1 to TRBJ2-7; TRBD1 matches 7 bases. Germline CDR1 is WNHNN and CDR2 is SYGVQD (reference sequence). The length of the CDR3 is 13 residues. V lost 6 bases and J lost 5; bases outside the gene matches: 7. The CDR3 sequence: CASRETGRHEQYF. The CDR3 DNA reads TGCGCCAGCAGGGAGACAGGGCGCCACGAGCAGTACTTC.

The rearrangement uses TRBV19 and TRBJ2-1; D is undetermined. Germline-derived CDR1 and CDR2 are LNHDA and SQIVND (reference sequence). CDR3 length: 14 amino acids. Trimming stripped 7 bases from V and 2 bases from J, with 12 bases between. CDR3 DNA: TGTGCCAGTACCCCCGGCAGAACCTACAATGAGCAGTTCTTC. It codes for CASTPGRTYNEQFF.

The chain is built from TRBV6-6 and TRBJ2-4; D remains ambiguous. Trimming took off 4 bases at V and 1 base at J, with 5 bases between the two ends. This CDR3 spans 13 amino acids. Germline loops: CDR1 MNHNY, CDR2 SVGAGI (reference sequence). CDR3 residues: CASSFLAKNIQYF. The CDR3 region has the DNA TGTGCCAGCAGTTTCCTGGCCAAAAACATTCAGTACTTC.

V usage is TRBV5-6 and J usage is TRBJ1-5; D is perhaps TRBD1 (5 bases). V was pared by 1 base and J by 4 bases, with 9 bases between. The germline V gene encodes CDR1 SGHDT and CDR2 YYEEEE. This CDR3 spans 14 amino acids. The CDR3 sequence: CASSLSRANQPQHF. The CDR3 DNA follows: TGTGCCAGCAGCTTGTCCAGGGCAAATCAGCCCCAGCATTTT.

The V and J genes are TRBV7-2 and TRBJ2-7; TRBD1 is a possible D gene (5 bases). Germline V CDR1 and CDR2: SGHTA, FQGNSA. V was pared by 5 bases and J by 2 bases, with 13 bases between. The CDR3 totals 14 residues. The CDR3: CASSPAGNTYEQYF. The CDR3 DNA follows: TGTGCCAGCAGCCCCGCAGGGAACACCTACGAGCAGTACTTC.

The chain employs TRBV30 and TRBJ2-4; TRBD1 matches 9 bases. Looked up from germline, CDR1 is GTSNPN and CDR2 is SVGIG (reference sequence). The V segment lost 4 bases and the J segment 0 bases; nucleotides outside the gene matches: 4. The CDR3 consists of 15 residues. CDR3 sequence reads: CAWTTGGAAKNIQYF. For the CDR3, the DNA is TGTGCCTGGACCACAGGGGGCGCAGCCAAAAACATTCAGTACTTC.

In its sample, this clone is medium-sized. The chain links TRBV7-9 to TRBJ1-1; D gene unclear. The germline gives CDR1 SEHNR, CDR2 FQNEAQ (reference sequence). This CDR3 region has 14 residues. V lost 3 bases to trimming and J lost 1 base, with 9 bases between them. The CDR3 bases are TGTGCCAGCAGCTTGGGCAGTTGGAACACTGAAGCTTTCTTT. It yields the protein CASSLGSWNTEAFF.

The CDR3 coding sequence is TGTGCCAGCAGCTTAGTAAATTCACCCCTCCACTTT. This encodes CASSLVNSPLHF. The chain uses TRBV7-9 and TRBJ1-6, with D unclear. Trimming stripped 1 base from V and 7 bases from J, with 2 bases between. Germline V gene data show CDR1 as SEHNR and CDR2 as FQNEAQ (reference sequence). CDR3 length equals 12 residues.

V is TRBV11-3 and J is TRBJ2-7; the D is unclear. With 2 bases removed from V and 12 bases from J, the gap between germline ends came to 11 bases. Germline CDR1 and CDR2: SGHNT and YENEEA. CDR3 length equals 11 residues. The CDR3 sequence: CASSLSPPVYF. The CDR3 DNA is TGTGCCAGCAGCTTAAGCCCCCCGGTGTACTTC. Based on the CDR3 plus reference TRBV11-3 and TRBJ2-7, the full variable domain is EAGVVQSPRYKIIEKKQPVAFWCNPISGHNTLYWYLQNLGQGPELLIRYENEEAVDDSQLPKDRFSAERLKGVDSTLKIQPAELGDSAVYLCASSLSPPVYFGPGTRLTVT.

The chain employs TRBV4-3 and TRBJ2-7; 9 nucleotides match TRBD2. V gave up 4 bases and J gave up 4 bases; unmatched junction bases: 11. This CDR3 contains 16 residues. Per germline, CDR1 LGHNA and CDR2 YSLEER. CDR3 in amino acids: CASSPTVAGEFYEQYF. The CDR3 region has the DNA TGCGCCAGCAGCCCGACGGTAGCGGGAGAATTTTACGAGCAGTACTTC.